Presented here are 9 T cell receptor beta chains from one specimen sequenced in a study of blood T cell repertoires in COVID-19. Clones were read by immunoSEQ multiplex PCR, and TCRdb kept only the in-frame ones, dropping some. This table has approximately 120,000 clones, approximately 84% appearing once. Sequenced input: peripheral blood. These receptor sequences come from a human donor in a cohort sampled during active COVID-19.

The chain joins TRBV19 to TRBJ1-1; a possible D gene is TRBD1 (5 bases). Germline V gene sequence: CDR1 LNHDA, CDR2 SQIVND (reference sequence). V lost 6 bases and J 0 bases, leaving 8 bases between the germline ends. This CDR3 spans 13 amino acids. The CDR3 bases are TGTGCCAGTAGGGGGCGCCTGAACACTGAAGCTTTCTTT. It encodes CASRGRLNTEAFF.

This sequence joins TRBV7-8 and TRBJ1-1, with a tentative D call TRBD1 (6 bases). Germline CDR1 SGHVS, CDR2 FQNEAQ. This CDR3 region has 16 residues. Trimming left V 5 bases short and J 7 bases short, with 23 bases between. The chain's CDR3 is CASSDPAGARVFEAFF. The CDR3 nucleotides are TGTGCCAGCAGCGATCCCGCAGGGGCCCGAGTTTTTGAAGCTTTCTTT.

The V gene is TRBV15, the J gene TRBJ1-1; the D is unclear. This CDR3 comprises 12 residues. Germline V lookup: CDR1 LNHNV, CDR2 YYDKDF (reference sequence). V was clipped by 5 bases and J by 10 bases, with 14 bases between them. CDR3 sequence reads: CATSRPRGSAFF. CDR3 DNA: TGTGCCACCAGCCGACCCCGCGGATCAGCTTTCTTT.

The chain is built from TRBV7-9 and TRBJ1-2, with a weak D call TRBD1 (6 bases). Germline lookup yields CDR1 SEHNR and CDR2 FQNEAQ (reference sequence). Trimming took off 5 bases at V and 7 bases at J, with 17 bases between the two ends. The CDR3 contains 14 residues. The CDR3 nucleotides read TGTGCCAGCAGCCTACCCCACAGGGTCGGTGGCTACACCTTC. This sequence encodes CASSLPHRVGGYTF.

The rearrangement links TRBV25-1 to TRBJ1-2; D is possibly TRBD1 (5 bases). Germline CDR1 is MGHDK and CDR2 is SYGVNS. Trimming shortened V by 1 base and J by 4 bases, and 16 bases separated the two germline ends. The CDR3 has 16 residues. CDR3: CASSESGRVGTYGYTF. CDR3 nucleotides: TGTGCCAGCAGTGAATCCGGCAGGGTAGGAACCTATGGCTACACCTTC.

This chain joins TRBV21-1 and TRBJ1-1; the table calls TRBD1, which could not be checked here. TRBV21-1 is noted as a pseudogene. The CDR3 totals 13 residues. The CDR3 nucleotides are TGTGCCAGCAGCAAAGCCAAGAACACTGAAGCTTTCTTT. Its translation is CASSKAKNTEAFF.

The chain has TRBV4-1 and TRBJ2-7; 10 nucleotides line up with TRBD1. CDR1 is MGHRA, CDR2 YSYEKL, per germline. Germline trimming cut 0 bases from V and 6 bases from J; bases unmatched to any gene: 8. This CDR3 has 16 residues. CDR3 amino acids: CASSQEPRQGAIEQYF. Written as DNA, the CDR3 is TGCGCCAGCAGCCAAGAGCCGAGACAGGGGGCGATCGAGCAGTACTTC.

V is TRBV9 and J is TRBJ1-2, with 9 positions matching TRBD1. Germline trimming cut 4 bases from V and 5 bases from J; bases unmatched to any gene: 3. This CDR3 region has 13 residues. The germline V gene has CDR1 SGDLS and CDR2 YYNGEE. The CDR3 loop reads CASSRGTGYGYTF. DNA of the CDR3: TGTGCCAGCAGCAGGGGGACAGGGTATGGCTACACCTTC.

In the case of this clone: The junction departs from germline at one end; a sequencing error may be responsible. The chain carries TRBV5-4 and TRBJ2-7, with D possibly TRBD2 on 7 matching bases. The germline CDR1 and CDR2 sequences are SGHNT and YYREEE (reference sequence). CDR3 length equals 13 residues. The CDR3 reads CASSFRGAYEQCF. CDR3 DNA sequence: TGTGCCAGCAGCTTCCGGGGGGCCTACGAGCAGTGCTTC. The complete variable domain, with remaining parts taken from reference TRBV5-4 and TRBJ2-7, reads ETGVTQSPTHLIKTRGQQVTLRCSSQSGHNTVSWYQQALGQGPQFIFQYYREEENGRGNFPPRFSGLQFPNYSSELNVNALELDDSALYLCASSFRGAYEQCFGPGTRLTVT.